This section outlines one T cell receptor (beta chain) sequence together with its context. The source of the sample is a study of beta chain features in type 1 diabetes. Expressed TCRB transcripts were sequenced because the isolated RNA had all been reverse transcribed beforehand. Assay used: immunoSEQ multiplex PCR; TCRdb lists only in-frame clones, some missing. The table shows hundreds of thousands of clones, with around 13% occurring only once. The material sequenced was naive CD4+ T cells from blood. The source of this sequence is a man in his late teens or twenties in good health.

The CDR3 sequence: CASSQGGMQWGEQYF. CDR3 DNA sequence: TGTGCCAGCAGCCAAGGGGGTATGCAATGGGGCGAGCAGTACTTC. This sequence joins TRBV11-2 and TRBJ2-7; possibly TRBD1 for D (6 bases). Germline V CDR1 and CDR2: SGHAT, FQNNGV. The CDR3 loop spans 15 amino acids. V lost 5 bases to trimming and J lost 6 bases, with 20 bases between them.